This TCR beta chain was profiled in a study of blood T cells in healthy people across ages. Findings of the study overall: Long-lived and aged donors differed, with more naive CD4+ cells and higher diversity in the long-lived.

The second PCR ran about 6 to 12 cycles with a sample-barcoded 5' primer and J-beta primers. TCRdb recomputed calls from the 5' RACE reads with MiXCR, one row per CDR3 protein. The sample records just under 900,000 distinct CDR3 sequences, around 30% being singletons. This clonotype was observed at least ten times. Antigen specificity is unknown. Germline V CDR1 and CDR2: SQVTM, ANQGSEA. Trimming removed 2 bases from V and 0 bases from J; junction bases left unmatched: 7. This CDR3 contains 17 residues. The clonotype comes from a woman of 80 years or more in good health. This rearrangement joins TRBV29-1 to TRBJ1-4, with 9 bases aligning to TRBD1. The source material was blood. CDR3 protein: CSVESPGQGATNEKLFF. In nucleotides, the CDR3 is TGCAGCGTTGAATCCCCGGGACAGGGTGCAACTAATGAAAAACTGTTTTTT.